Each of the 21 T cell receptor beta chains below was sequenced from the same sample in a study of vaccination effects on CD4 cells after COVID-19. Measured with immunoSEQ multiplex PCR; TCRdb has only the in-frame clones, and not every one. The table shows around 49,000 clones, with around 66% occurring only once. Before sequencing took place, the ViraFEST assay used viral peptide pools to expand antigen-specific CD4+ T cells. Following a roughly 9-day culture, CD4+ T cells were purified. PCR showed that the person got SARS-CoV-2 infection at some point between March and December 2020. Which antigens these TCRs recognize remains unknown. Sequencing was performed on CD4+ T cells from PBMCs cultured with a peptide pool, taken before COVID-19 vaccination. These receptors all come from a human donor who had a prior SARS-CoV-2 infection.

V is TRBV5-1 and J is TRBJ2-2; 7 nucleotides match TRBD2. This CDR3 is built from 16 residues. With V trimmed by 2 bases and J by 0 bases, 4 bases remained unmatched. Germline CDR1 is SGHRS and CDR2 is YFSETQ. The CDR3 spells CASSLLANTNTGELFF. Written as DNA, the CDR3 is TGCGCCAGCAGCTTACTAGCGAACACGAACACCGGGGAGCTGTTTTTT.

The chain carries TRBV11-3 and TRBJ2-7; D not resolved. The length of the CDR3 is 11 residues. The V and J ends lost 1 base and 5 bases respectively, with 3 bases between them. Germline V gene data show CDR1 as SGHNT and CDR2 as YENEEA. In DNA, the CDR3 is TGTGCCAGCAGCTTAGGCCACGAGCAGTACTTC. Translation: CASSLGHEQYF. Full variable domain (remainder filled in from reference TRBV11-3 and TRBJ2-7): EAGVVQSPRYKIIEKKQPVAFWCNPISGHNTLYWYLQNLGQGPELLIRYENEEAVDDSQLPKDRFSAERLKGVDSTLKIQPAELGDSAVYLCASSLGHEQYFGPGTRLTVT.

The rearrangement joins TRBV7-2 to TRBJ2-1; a weak D match, TRBD2 (5 bases). CDR3 length: 13 amino acids. The V gene's germline CDR1 is SGHTA and CDR2 FQGNSA. With 0 bases removed from V and 7 bases from J, the gap between germline ends came to 7 bases. The CDR3 region has the DNA TGTGCCAGCAGCTTAGCGACTATTAATGAGCAGTTCTTC. Encoded protein: CASSLATINEQFF.

The gene calls are TRBV6-6 and TRBJ2-7, with 7 nucleotides matching TRBD1. This CDR3 comprises 15 residues. CDR1 MNHNY and CDR2 SVGAGI come from the germline V gene (reference sequence). The J segment lost 3 bases and the V segment lost 2 bases, leaving 7 bases of the junction unmatched. CDR3 in amino acids: CASSYPGQASYEQYF. CDR3 bases: TGTGCCAGCAGTTACCCCGGACAGGCAAGCTACGAGCAGTACTTC.

V usage is TRBV7-3 and J usage is TRBJ2-3; TRBD2 agrees at 11 bases. Germline assignment: CDR1 SGHTA and CDR2 FQGTGA. The CDR3 has 15 amino acids. The trim removed 3 bases at V and 4 bases at J, leaving 3 bases unmatched. CDR3 coding DNA: TGTGCCAGCAGCTTTAGCGGGGGGGCCTCAGATACGCAGTATTTT. It translates to CASSFSGGASDTQYF.

This clone has just a few counts. V gene TRBV10-3 combines with J gene TRBJ1-5; tentative D call: TRBD1 (5 bases). The V end lost 2 bases, the J end lost 1 base, and 12 bases lay between the germline ends. CDR1 is ENHRY and CDR2 is SYGVKD in the germline V gene. There are 16 residues in the CDR3. Here the CDR3 DNA reads TGTGCCATCAGTGAGGGATCCAGGGTCAGCAATCAGCCCCAGCATTTT. This encodes CAISEGSRVSNQPQHF.

The chain links TRBV11-2 to TRBJ2-3; TRBD2 agrees at 15 bases. Germline V gene sequence: CDR1 SGHAT, CDR2 FQNNGV. The V segment lost 5 bases and the J segment 2 bases; nucleotides outside the gene matches: 5. The CDR3 is made up of 17 amino acids. The CDR3 DNA is TGTGCCAGCAGCCGGGGACTAGCGGGGGGACACACAGATACGCAGTATTTT. As protein: CASSRGLAGGHTDTQYF.

This chain uses TRBV19 with TRBJ1-5, with TRBD1 identical over 10 bases. The CDR3 consists of 15 residues. V was clipped by 6 bases and J by 1 base; unmatched bases: 3. Germline V gene lookup returns CDR1 LNHDA and CDR2 SQIVND (reference sequence). The CDR3 reads CASSTDRGSNQPQHF. The CDR3 DNA reads as TGTGCCAGTAGCACGGACAGGGGGAGCAATCAGCCCCAGCATTTT.

The rearrangement uses TRBV6-2 or TRBV6-3 and TRBJ2-6, with 7 bases matching TRBD1. Germline trimming cut 6 bases from V and 4 bases from J; bases unmatched to any gene: 15. CDR3 length equals 18 residues. In germline, CDR1 is MNHEY, CDR2 SVGEGT. The CDR3 here is CASSHEPLTGTGANVLTF. CDR3 sequence (DNA): TGTGCCAGCAGCCACGAACCCTTGACAGGGACCGGGGCCAACGTCCTGACTTTC.

This rearrangement joins TRBV12-5 to TRBJ1-2, with a weak D call TRBD1 (6 bases). CDR1 and CDR2 (germline): LGHNT, FRNRAP. This CDR3 comprises 14 residues. V lost 3 bases and J 7 bases, leaving 15 bases between the germline ends. The CDR3 here is CASGFFGRGRGYTF. CDR3 in DNA: TGTGCTAGTGGTTTTTTTGGCAGGGGTCGTGGCTACACCTTC.

CDR3 nucleotides: TGTGCCACCAGTGATAAAAGGTCCAACAGGGGGCATGAGCAGTTCTTC. Translation: CATSDKRSNRGHEQFF. The chain uses TRBV24-1 and TRBJ2-1, with 9 bases matching TRBD1. Germline-derived CDR1 and CDR2 are KGHDR and SFDVKD. There are 16 residues in the CDR3. V lost 3 bases, J lost 8 bases, and 10 bases stayed unmatched.

The V gene is TRBV7-2, the J gene TRBJ1-6; tentatively, D is TRBD1 (6 bases). V was cut by 5 bases and J by 0 bases, with 14 bases left in between. Germline loops: CDR1 SGHTA, CDR2 FQGNSA. The CDR3 totals 17 residues. The CDR3 reads CASSPGHTSSYNSPLHF. For the CDR3, the DNA is TGTGCCAGCAGCCCGGGACATACCAGCTCCTATAATTCACCCCTCCACTTT.

The chain is built from TRBV5-8 and TRBJ1-5, with D uncertain. V was cut by 6 bases and J by 7 bases, with 11 bases left in between. The length of the CDR3 is 12 residues. The germline CDR1 and CDR2 sequences are SGHTS and YDEGEE. The CDR3 bases are TGTGCCAGCAACCGTGATTTGCAGCCCCAGCATTTT. Amino acid sequence: CASNRDLQPQHF. Combining the CDR3 with reference TRBV5-8 and TRBJ1-5 gives the whole variable domain EAGVTQSPTHLIKTRGQQATLRCSPISGHTSVYWYQQALGLGLQFLLWYDEGEERNRGNFPPRFSGRQFPNYSSELNVNALELEDSALYLCASNRDLQPQHFGDGTRLSIL.

V usage is TRBV4-3 and J usage is TRBJ2-2; 8 bases are shared with TRBD2. CDR3 length: 16 amino acids. Trimming took 2 bases from V and 5 from J; bases not matched to a gene: 7. CDR1 LGHNA and CDR2 YSLEER come from the germline V gene. The CDR3 DNA reads as TGCGCCAGCAGCCAAAAGACGACGGGAGGGACCGGGGAGCTGTTTTTT. Amino acid sequence: CASSQKTTGGTGELFF.

This clone showed up just once. The CDR3 sequence is CASSYKTGRTRDGYTF. The DNA for the CDR3 is TGTGCCAGCAGTTACAAGACAGGACGCACTAGGGATGGCTACACCTTC. The chain links TRBV6-6 to TRBJ1-2, with D perhaps matching TRBD1 (6 bases). The CDR3 is 16 amino acids. V was trimmed by 2 bases and J by 6 bases, leaving 19 bases between them. Per the germline V gene, CDR1 is MNHNY and CDR2 is SVGAGI (reference sequence).

The chain has TRBV2 and TRBJ2-5, with 7 positions matching TRBD2. Germline CDR1 SNHLY, CDR2 FYNNEI. V trimming: 11 bases; J trimming: 2 bases; junction bases outside the gene matches: 2. The CDR3 is 11 amino acids. In DNA form, the CDR3 reads TGTGCCGGGGGGGATCAAGAGACCCAGTACTTC. Protein: CAGGDQETQYF.

V gene TRBV6-6 combines with J gene TRBJ1-1, with D hard to call. The CDR3 loop spans 15 amino acids. V lost 5 bases to trimming and J lost 1 base, with 14 bases between them. The germline gives CDR1 MNHNY, CDR2 SVGAGI (reference sequence). The CDR3 sequence is CASSKVGRGNTEAFF. Written as DNA, the CDR3 is TGTGCCAGCAGTAAGGTGGGCAGAGGGAACACTGAAGCTTTCTTT.

J is TRBJ1-3 and V is TRBV7-6; D possibly corresponds to TRBD1 (6 bases). Per the germline V gene, CDR1 is SGHVS and CDR2 is FNYEAQ. V lost 4 bases, J lost 0 bases, and 16 bases lay in between. This CDR3 has 17 amino acids. The CDR3 reads CASSWGGGRRSGNTIYF. In DNA form, the CDR3 reads TGTGCCAGCAGCTGGGGAGGGGGGCGACGCTCTGGAAACACCATATATTTT.

Here the CDR3 DNA reads TGCGCCAGCAGCCAAGATTTCGGCGTTGAGCAGTTCTTC. This codes for CASSQDFGVEQFF. V usage is TRBV4-3 and J usage is TRBJ2-1; D gene unclear. V was trimmed by 0 bases and J by 9 bases, leaving 9 bases between them. There are 13 residues in the CDR3. Germline CDR1 and CDR2: LGHNA and YSLEER.

This clone has just one count. The chain carries TRBV13 and TRBJ2-3, with TRBD2 matching over 10 bases. V lost 3 bases and J lost 1; bases outside the gene matches: 16. The CDR3 runs 20 residues. CDR1 is PRHDT, CDR2 FYEKMQ, per germline (reference sequence). CDR3 DNA sequence: TGTGCCAGCAGCTTCGCAGTCGGCGGGGCGCTAGCGGGAGGCACAGATACGCAGTATTTT. It codes for CASSFAVGGALAGGTDTQYF.

This sequence joins TRBV2 and TRBJ2-2; D remains unclear. The CDR3 has 13 residues. Germline values: CDR1 SNHLY, CDR2 FYNNEI. Deletions cut 7 bases from V and 0 bases from J, with 6 bases between. The CDR3 DNA reads TGTGCCAGCACTCACTCGAACACCGGGGAGCTGTTTTTT. It codes for CASTHSNTGELFF.